The following is a T cell receptor (beta chain) sequence with its context. It lacks a known antigen. Base qualities were left out, and no much larger clone turns up one base away. Using the deep immunoSEQ assay, multiplex PCR amplified TCR CDR3 regions from genomic DNA. For each cell subset, the extracted genomic DNA was distributed evenly across all wells of several immunoSEQ 96-well plates, and each plate served as one replicate. Each replicate PCR for sorted subsets received 200 ng genomic DNA, equal to 28,000 or so T cell genomes. The purified libraries were quantified using a Qubit 3.0 fluorometer, sized with a Bioanalyzer 2100, and then quantified again using the KAPA Library Quantification kit. Every immunoSEQ 96-well plate was sequenced on a separate single-read 150-cycle Illumina NextSeq 550 flow cell. From the authors' description of their analysis: Because only junctional sequences without quality scores were contained in the immunoSEQ output, filtering matching that applied to full-length reads could not be performed. To assign V/J genes and CDR3, sequences were annotated against IMGT germline references using PyIR, a Python wrapper for IgBLAST v1.9. Reads were removed for weak V/J assignments (E-value above 1e-6), missing CDR3, stop codons, out-of-frame junctions, or ambiguous translated residues. V3J clonotypes were defined as sequences sharing the same inferred V gene, J gene, and CDR3 amino acid sequence. To compute the percentage overlap between repertoires, the number of shared unique clonotypes was divided by the size of the smaller repertoire. Three approaches were used to assess repertoire richness: RTK rarefaction, the Chao1 estimator, and Recon v2.1 estimates of unobserved clonotypes. For all TCRbeta clonotypes obtained by the gDNA method from a few donors, generation probabilities were computed with OLGA. Not all clones reach the TCRdb copy of this immuneACCESS table, which keeps in-frame sequences only. Checked studies attribute under half of the gap to unresolved V genes and leave the rest unexplained. V and J calls and clone size are as listed in that table; D and trimming were resolved from the DNA. The sample contains around 2.1 million clones, 85% to 95% of them found a single time. The ten largest clones take up under 2% of the sample.

V is pruned by 4 bases and J by 8 bases, leaving 6 bases of the junction without a gene match. Taken from cysteine to phenylalanine, the CDR3 has 15 residues. Only the CDR3 part of the read is kept: 45 bases, read in frame from the first base. Based on the germline V gene, the CDR1 and CDR2 sequences are MDHEN and SYDVKM. The data were obtained in a study of shared clonotypes between healthy human individuals (dated by TCRdb to the early 2020s). With respect to the entire study: A few men and a couple of women, aged 18 to 49 years, made up the cohort. Per donor, three plates each were used for CD4 naive and CD4 memory, two for CD8 naive, and one for CD8 memory. The study deeply sequenced blood TCR repertoires of several healthy adults to estimate repertoire size and the extent of clonotype sharing between individuals. Different laboratories and diverse techniques were used to prepare libraries and sequence TCR repertoires, to increase sequencing depth and limit assay-specific biases. Each donor's leukapheresis produced roughly between roughly 0.9 and 9 billion PBMCs.

The paper's findings and limits, for the study overall: Larger estimated clonotype richness was generally found for naive subsets than for memory subsets. Sampling was restricted to blood, and TCR repertoires in tissue are likely to differ from TCR repertoires in blood. Across several donors, approximately 5% of naive CD4, roughly 3.4% of naive CD8, 2.3% of memory CD4, and 0.4% of memory CD8 clonotypes were shared. Pairwise subsampling indicated that sequencing depth was expected to affect the degree of clonotype sharing among donors. The genetic and exposure-history diversity represented was limited by the small number of donors. Compared with non-shared clonotypes, clonotypes shared by all four sorted-subset donors had higher generation probabilities. Incomplete sequencing was indicated by rarefaction of sorted-subset datasets, despite the large sequencing depth.

For the CD8 naive samples, CD45RO-negative cells were positively selected for CCR7, yielding a CD45RA+CCR7+ population from which TemRA cells were excluded. The donors were healthy, HIV-negative adults who had no recently reported acute infections or vaccinations. Every donor was a Caucasian adult living in Nashville, Tennessee, USA. After blood collection by leukapheresis, PBMCs were isolated using Ficoll-Histopaque density gradient centrifugation and then cryopreserved in the vapor phase of liquid nitrogen. Purity and quantity of every magnetically sorted T cell population were checked by analytical flow cytometry. From each sorted fraction, genomic DNA was isolated and quantified by UV absorbance on a Nanodrop 2000c.

The sequenced material came from naive CD8+ T cells from PBMCs. The cell subset or site label, as the study defines it: CD45RA+CCR7+. The V gene is TRBV28 and the J gene is TRBJ2-2, with TRBD1 identical over 11 junction bases. This TCR was recovered from a man aged 18 to 30 in good health. Some clones in this sample may be carry-over from other donors' samples. This receptor carries the CDR3 CASSSRTGGYGELFF. The DNA sequence is given as TGTGCCAGCAGTTCTCGGACAGGGGGCTATGGGGAGCTGTTTTTT.